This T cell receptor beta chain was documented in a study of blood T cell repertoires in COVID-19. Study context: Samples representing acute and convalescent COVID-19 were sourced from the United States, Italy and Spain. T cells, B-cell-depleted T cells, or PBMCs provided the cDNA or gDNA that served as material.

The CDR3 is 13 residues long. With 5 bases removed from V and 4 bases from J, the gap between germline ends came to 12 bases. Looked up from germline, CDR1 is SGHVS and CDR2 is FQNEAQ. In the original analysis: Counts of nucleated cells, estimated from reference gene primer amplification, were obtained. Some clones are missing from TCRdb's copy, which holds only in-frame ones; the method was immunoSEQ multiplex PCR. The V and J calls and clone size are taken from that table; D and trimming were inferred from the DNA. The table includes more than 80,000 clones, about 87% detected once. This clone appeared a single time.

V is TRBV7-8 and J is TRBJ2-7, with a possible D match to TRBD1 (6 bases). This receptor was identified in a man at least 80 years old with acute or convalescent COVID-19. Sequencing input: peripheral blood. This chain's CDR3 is CASSTNREYEQYF. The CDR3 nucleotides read TGTGCCAGCAGCACGAACAGGGAATACGAGCAGTACTTC.